This TCR beta chain was recovered during a study of T cells in women clearing cervical HPV infection. The wider study: Case blood drawn at lesion detection; control blood after infection cleared. For cases, blood was sampled a median about 140 days after lesion detection, interquartile range roughly 80 to 200 days.

The CDR3 totals 13 residues. CDR1 SGHAT and CDR2 FQNNGV come from the germline V gene. Only in-frame clones appear in the TCRdb table, and some are missing; sequencing was by immunoSEQ multiplex PCR. The listing records 25,000 to 35,000 clones. As regards this clone: Antigen specificity is unknown. Read sequence stops 3 residues before the CDR3 end, and the germline J gene provides the missing end.

Study-level findings and limits: CIN3+ cases had significantly higher TCR richness than controls; evenness did not differ.

This sequence originates from a woman aged 18 to 75 with a cervical HPV16 infection that either progressed to CIN3+ or cleared (not recorded which). Sequences were obtained from blood buffy coat. The chain is built from TRBV11-2 and TRBJ2-5; TRBD1 is a possible D gene (6 bases). The sequenced CDR3 bases are TGTGCCAGCAGCATAAAGGACAGCGGTACC. Translating it yields CASSIKDSGT. The whole CDR3 sequence reads CASSIKDSGTQYF.